The 22 T cell receptor beta chains reported below all come from one sample, sequenced in a study of T cells in Graves' hyperthyroidism and ophthalmopathy. TCR beta CDR3 regions were amplified from RNA transcripts. A first-round RT-PCR of the TCR CDR3 used the HTBI primer set. TCRdb independently ran MiXCR on the multiplex PCR reads; one entry per CDR3 protein. The sample lists hundreds of thousands of distinct CDR3 sequences, around 45% seen once, with approximately 8.2% in the top ten. Material: peripheral blood or thyroid tissue (not recorded which). The origin of the receptors is a woman under 30 with Graves' hyperthyroidism.

V is TRBV24-1 and J is TRBJ1-6; D call uncertain. Germline loops: CDR1 KGHDR, CDR2 SFDVKD. CDR3 length equals 9 residues. V lost 9 bases and J lost 8, with 1 base in between. CDR3 loop: CATDSPLHF. The CDR3 DNA reads as TGTGCCACCGATTCACCCCTCCACTTT.

The V call is TRBV2, the J call TRBJ1-2; D might be TRBD1 (5 bases). CDR1 and CDR2 from the germline V gene are SNHLY and FYNNEI. There are 15 residues in the CDR3. Trimming pared 5 bases from V and 4 bases from J, leaving 17 bases between. Written as DNA, the CDR3 is TGTGCCAGCAGTCCCCACCTGGGACGGATCTATGGCTACACCTTC. Translating it yields CASSPHLGRIYGYTF.

This clonotype showed up many times. This CDR3 reads CASSAFMMNTEAFF. CDR3 coding DNA: TGTGCCAGCAGTGCTTTCATGATGAACACTGAAGCTTTCTTT. The rearrangement links TRBV2 to TRBJ1-1, with no clear D. From germline, CDR1 is SNHLY and CDR2 FYNNEI. CDR3 length: 14 residues. V lost 4 bases and J 0 bases, leaving 9 bases between the germline ends.

The V and J genes are TRBV7-2 and TRBJ1-4; D possibly corresponds to TRBD1 (5 bases). CDR3 size: 15 residues. The V gene's germline CDR1 is SGHTA and CDR2 FQGNSA. The V end was cut by 5 bases, the J end by 10 bases, with 20 bases between. DNA for the CDR3: TGTGCCAGCAGCCTAGGGTCAGTTAATCAGGGAAAACTGTTTTTT. Protein product: CASSLGSVNQGKLFF.

The chain couples TRBV15 to TRBJ1-3, with D uncertain. Trimming stripped 0 bases from V and 2 bases from J, with 8 bases between. The length of the CDR3 is 15 residues. Germline-derived CDR1 and CDR2 are LNHNV and YYDKDF (reference sequence). CDR3 nucleotide sequence: TGTGCCACCAGCAGAGATCGGGTGGCTGGAAACACCATATATTTT. Translation: CATSRDRVAGNTIYF. The full variable domain, with the rest looked up from reference TRBV15 and TRBJ1-3, is DAMVIQNPRYQVTQFGKPVTLSCSQTLNHNVMYWYQQKSSQAPKLLFHYYDKDFNNEADTPDNFQSRRPNTSFCFLDIRSPGLGDTAMYLCATSRDRVAGNTIYFGEGSWLTVV.

The chain recombines TRBV15 with TRBJ1-6; D is uncertain. The V end lost 6 bases, the J end lost 10 bases, and 10 bases lay between the germline ends. Germline lookup yields CDR1 LNHNV and CDR2 YYDKDF (reference sequence). The CDR3 is 12 residues long. CDR3 sequence reads: CATREQRSPLHF. CDR3 nucleotides: TGTGCCACCAGGGAACAACGGTCACCCCTCCACTTT.

The chain has TRBV7-3 and TRBJ2-7; TRBD2 aligns across 14 bases. J gave up 8 bases and V 5 bases, and 11 bases lay outside the gene matches. Germline CDR1 SGHTA, CDR2 FQGTGA. The CDR3 runs 16 residues. The CDR3 reads CASSPMGLAGVRQQYF. CDR3 nucleotides: TGTGCCAGCAGCCCGATGGGACTAGCGGGAGTAAGGCAGCAGTACTTC.

The chain couples TRBV12-3 or TRBV12-4 to TRBJ2-7, with TRBD1 identical over 11 bases. CDR3 length: 15 amino acids. Losses at the gene ends were 7 bases for V and 2 bases for J; bases not matched to a gene: 7. CDR3 region: CASTRGQGGTYEQYF. DNA of the CDR3: TGTGCCAGCACCAGGGGACAGGGGGGCACCTACGAGCAGTACTTC.

The chain is built from TRBV25-1 and TRBJ2-7; TRBD1 matches at 8 bases. V lost 6 bases, J lost 2 bases, and 9 bases stayed unmatched. Germline loops: CDR1 MGHDK, CDR2 SYGVNS. The CDR3 contains 15 residues. Written as DNA, the CDR3 is TGTGCCAGCAGCTTCGGACAGGGCTACACCTACGAGCAGTACTTC. This encodes CASSFGQGYTYEQYF.

This clonotype was detected ten times or more. The chain links TRBV25-1 to TRBJ1-4; unclear D gene. CDR3 length: 14 residues. Germline loops: CDR1 MGHDK, CDR2 SYGVNS. Trimming shortened V by 2 bases and J by 3 bases, and 7 bases separated the two germline ends. Here the CDR3 reads CASSEGVANEKLFF. In DNA, the CDR3 is TGTGCCAGCAGTGAAGGGGTTGCTAATGAAAAACTGTTTTTT. Supplemented by reference TRBV25-1 and TRBJ1-4, the full variable domain reads EADIYQTPRYLVIGTGKKITLECSQTMGHDKMYWYQQDPGMELHLIHYSYGVNSTEKGDLSSESTVSRIRTEHFPLTLESARPSHTSQYLCASSEGVANEKLFFGSGTQLSVL.

The chain recombines TRBV7-9 with TRBJ2-5, with 11 nucleotides matching TRBD2. The CDR3 is 19 residues long. In germline, CDR1 is SEHNR, CDR2 FQNEAQ (reference sequence). With V trimmed by 0 bases and J by 4 bases, 13 bases remained unmatched. CDR3 in DNA: TGTGCCAGCAGCTTAGCGCGGACAACTAGCGGGAGTTTGCGAGAGACCCAGTACTTC. Encoded protein: CASSLARTTSGSLRETQYF.

This clonotype was counted ten times or more. V and J are TRBV6-5 and TRBJ1-1, with unresolved D. Trimming removed 5 bases at V and 5 bases at J, with 9 bases between. Germline values: CDR1 MNHEY, CDR2 SVGAGI. CDR3 length: 12 amino acids. The CDR3 DNA follows: TGTGCCAGCAGTCCGGACGGAACTGAAGCTTTCTTT. As protein: CASSPDGTEAFF.

With regard to this clonotype: Mismatch with germline at one junction end may stem from a read error. The chain links TRBV10-1 to TRBJ1-6, with 10 bases fitting TRBD1. CDR3 size: 14 residues. The germline V gene has CDR1 WNHNN and CDR2 SYGVQD (reference sequence). DNA of the CDR3: TGTGCCAGCAGCCGGGACAGGGGAACGTCACCCCTCCACTTT. Translating it yields CASSRDRGTSPLHF.

This clonotype appeared once. This rearrangement joins TRBV9 to TRBJ1-5; no clear D gene. The CDR3 sequence is 13 residues long. The V end was cut by 0 bases, the J end by 6 bases, with 7 bases between. Germline lookup yields CDR1 SGDLS and CDR2 YYNGEE. The CDR3 region is CASSVDRGQPQHF. The CDR3 DNA reads TGTGCCAGCAGCGTAGATCGCGGTCAGCCCCAGCATTTT.

This clonotype is judged medium-sized. J is TRBJ1-1 and V is TRBV7-3; TRBD1 is a possible D gene (5 bases). Trimming left V 1 base short and J 0 bases short, with 12 bases between. The V gene's germline CDR1 is SGHTA and CDR2 FQGTGA. The CDR3 has 16 amino acids. The CDR3 nucleotides are TGTGCCAGCAGCTTAAACCCGGGACCGATGAACACTGAAGCTTTCTTT. This encodes CASSLNPGPMNTEAFF.

The chain uses TRBV2 and TRBJ2-5; D call uncertain. The V gene lost 6 bases and the J gene lost 5 bases, with 13 bases spanning the gap. CDR3 size: 13 residues. Germline-derived CDR1 and CDR2 are SNHLY and FYNNEI. The CDR3 protein is CASSEELWETQYF. CDR3 DNA: TGTGCCAGCAGCGAGGAGCTTTGGGAGACCCAGTACTTC.

In the case of this clonotype: This may come from a read error, since a much larger clone is one base off. The rearrangement uses TRBV7-9 and TRBJ1-2; D gene uncertain. Trimming left V 5 bases short and J 4 bases short, with 14 bases between. Germline-derived CDR1 and CDR2 are SEHNR and FQNEAQ (reference sequence). The CDR3 length is 14 residues. The CDR3 protein is CASSRNGRTYGYTF. The CDR3 bases are TGTGCCAGCAGCCGGAATGGTCGTACCTATGGCTACACCTTC.

This chain uses TRBV14 with TRBJ2-5; 14 bases are a match to TRBD2. The CDR3 length is 17 residues. Germline trimming cut 4 bases from V and 2 bases from J; bases unmatched to any gene: 6. Germline loops: CDR1 SGHDN, CDR2 FVKESK. CDR3 loop: CASSPGLAGVRQETQYF. CDR3 DNA sequence: TGTGCCAGCAGCCCGGGACTAGCGGGAGTGAGGCAAGAGACCCAGTACTTC.

This clonotype came up many times. The CDR3 protein is CATSVAGTNTGELFF. The CDR3 DNA sequence: TGTGCCACCAGTGTTGCCGGGACTAACACCGGGGAGCTGTTTTTT. The genes are TRBV24-1 and TRBJ2-2; D perhaps matches TRBD2 (6 bases). The CDR3 sequence is 15 residues long. With 5 bases removed from V and 2 bases from J, the gap between germline ends came to 11 bases. CDR1 is KGHDR and CDR2 is SFDVKD in the germline V gene.

This clonotype was detected only a few times. The gene calls are TRBV2 and TRBJ1-2; D is ambiguous. Trimming removed 5 bases at V and 3 bases at J, with 13 bases between. CDR1 and CDR2 (germline): SNHLY, FYNNEI. CDR3 length equals 14 residues. DNA for the CDR3: TGTGCCAGCAGTTTACGGGGAGATGACTATGGCTACACCTTC. It specifies CASSLRGDDYGYTF. Drawing the rest from reference TRBV2 and TRBJ1-2, the complete variable domain is EPEVTQTPSHQVTQMGQEVILRCVPISNHLYFYWYRQILGQKVEFLVSFYNNEISEKSEIFDDQFSVERPDGSNFTLKIRSTKLEDSAMYFCASSLRGDDYGYTFGSGTRLTVV.

Ten or more counts support this clonotype. J is TRBJ1-1 and V is TRBV29-1; tentative D call: TRBD1 (5 bases). The CDR3 covers 15 residues. Germline CDR1 is SQVTM and CDR2 is ANQGSEA. V was shortened by 6 bases and J by 0 bases, with 17 bases between the two germline ends. CDR3 coding DNA: TGCAGCGTATTACCAGGGAGTGGGGTGAACACTGAAGCTTTCTTT. It yields the protein CSVLPGSGVNTEAFF.

Here the CDR3 reads CASSRTAYTGELFF. CDR3 DNA: TGTGCCAGTAGCCGGACAGCCTACACCGGGGAGCTGTTTTTT. The J gene is TRBJ2-2, the V gene TRBV19, with a tentative D call TRBD1 (6 bases). This CDR3 region has 14 residues. Germline lookup yields CDR1 LNHDA and CDR2 SQIVND (reference sequence). V was shortened by 6 bases and J by 3 bases, with 11 bases between the two germline ends. The whole variable domain, filled in from reference TRBV19 and TRBJ2-2, reads DGGITQSPKYLFRKEGQNVTLSCEQNLNHDAMYWYRQDPGQGLRLIYYSQIVNDFQKGDIAEGYSVSREKKESFPLTVTSAQKNPTAFYLCASSRTAYTGELFFGEGSRLTVL.